Given below is one TCR beta chain in context. In the original analysis: Amplification with reference gene primers provided the estimates of nucleated cell counts. Profiled with immunoSEQ multiplex PCR; TCRdb holds only in-frame clones, not every one. D and trimming were read from the DNA, whereas the V and J calls and clone size are those reported in that table. The table includes over 130,000 clones, around 80% detected once. This sample stems from a study of blood T cell repertoires in COVID-19. Study information: Whether acute or convalescent, the COVID-19 samples came from the United States, Italy and Spain.

With 5 bases clipped from V and 10 bases from J, the junction kept 8 bases outside the gene matches. Germline V gene sequence: CDR1 LGHNT, CDR2 FRNRAP. The CDR3 extends over 13 amino acids. This sequence originates from a woman older than 75 with active or convalescent COVID-19. V is TRBV12-5 and J is TRBJ1-2; 9 nucleotides agree with TRBD1. Material: peripheral blood. CDR3 nucleotide sequence: TGTGCTAGTGGTGATACAGGGGGCCTGATCTACACCTTC. It translates to CASGDTGGLIYTF.